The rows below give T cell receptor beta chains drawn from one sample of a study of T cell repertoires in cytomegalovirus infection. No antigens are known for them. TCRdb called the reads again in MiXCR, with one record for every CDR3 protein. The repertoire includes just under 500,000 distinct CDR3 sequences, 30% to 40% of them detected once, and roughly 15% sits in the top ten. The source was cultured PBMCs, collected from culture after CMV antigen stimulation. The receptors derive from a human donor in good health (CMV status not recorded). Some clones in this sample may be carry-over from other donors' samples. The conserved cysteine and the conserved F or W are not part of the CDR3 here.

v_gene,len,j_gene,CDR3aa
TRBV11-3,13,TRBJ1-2,ASSLGGAGKGGYT
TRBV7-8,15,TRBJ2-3,AGSLGVALRGADTQY
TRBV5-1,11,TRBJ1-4,ASSPTNDEKLF
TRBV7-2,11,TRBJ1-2,ASSLAPTKGYT
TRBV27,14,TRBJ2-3,ASSLSVAYSTDTQY
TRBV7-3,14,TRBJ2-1,ASSLYTGASYNEQF
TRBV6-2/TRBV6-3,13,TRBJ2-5,ASSRDLAGEETQY
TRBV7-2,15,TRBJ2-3,ASSQGGEGGFSDTQY
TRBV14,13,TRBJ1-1,ASSQGASGHTEAF
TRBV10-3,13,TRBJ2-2,AISESRESAGELF
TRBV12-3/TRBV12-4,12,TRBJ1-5,ASRPQVSNQPQH
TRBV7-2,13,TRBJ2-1,ASSQRLADDNEQF
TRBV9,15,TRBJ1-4,ASSVRGTRATNEKLF
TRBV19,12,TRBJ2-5,ASKDRVVEETQY
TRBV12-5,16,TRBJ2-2,ASGLVLGTDHNTGELF
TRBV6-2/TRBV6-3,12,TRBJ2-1,AGPLPGRYNEQF
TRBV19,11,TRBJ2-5,ASRQQDRETQY
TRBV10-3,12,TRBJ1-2,AISVSNSVGGYT
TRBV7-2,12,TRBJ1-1,ASSLVTGTTEAF
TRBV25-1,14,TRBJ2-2,ASRNLTGVCTGELF
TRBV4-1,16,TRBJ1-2,ASSQVFPGTGENYGYT
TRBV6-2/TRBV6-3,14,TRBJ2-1,ASSYSTTSGSSEQF
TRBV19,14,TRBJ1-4,ATGWGSGQGREKLF
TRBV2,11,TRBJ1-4,ASSREGNEKLF
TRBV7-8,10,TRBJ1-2,ASSLLQYGYT
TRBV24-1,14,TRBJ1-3,ATSDRRGGEENTIY
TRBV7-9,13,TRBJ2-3,ASSTGTSYSDTQY
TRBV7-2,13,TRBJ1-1,ASSAQQGMNTEAF
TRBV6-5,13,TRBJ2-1,ASSSGSASGYEQF
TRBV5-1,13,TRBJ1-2,ASAPRGEFNYGYT
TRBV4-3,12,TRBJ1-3,ASSQANSGNTIY
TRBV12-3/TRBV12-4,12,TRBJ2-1,ASTPRVAGAEQF
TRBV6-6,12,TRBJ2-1,ASEGTRLGNEQF
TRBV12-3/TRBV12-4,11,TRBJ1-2,ASSSPSNYGYT
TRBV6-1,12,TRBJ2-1,ASTPYKREGEQF
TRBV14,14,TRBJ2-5,ASSLGLAGGIGTQY
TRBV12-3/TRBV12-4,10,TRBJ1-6,ASQAGHSPLR